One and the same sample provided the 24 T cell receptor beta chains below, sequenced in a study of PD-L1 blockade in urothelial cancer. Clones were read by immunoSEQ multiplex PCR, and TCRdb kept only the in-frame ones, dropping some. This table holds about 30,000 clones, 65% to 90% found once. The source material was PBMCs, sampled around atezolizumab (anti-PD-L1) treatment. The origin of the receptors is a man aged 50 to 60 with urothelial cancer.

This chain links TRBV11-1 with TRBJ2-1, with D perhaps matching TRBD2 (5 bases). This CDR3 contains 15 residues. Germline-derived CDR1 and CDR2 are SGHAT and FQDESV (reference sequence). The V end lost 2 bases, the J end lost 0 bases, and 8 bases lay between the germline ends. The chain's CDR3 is CASSLRGGSYNEQFF. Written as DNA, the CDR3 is TGTGCCAGCAGCTTACGGGGTGGCTCCTACAATGAGCAGTTCTTC.

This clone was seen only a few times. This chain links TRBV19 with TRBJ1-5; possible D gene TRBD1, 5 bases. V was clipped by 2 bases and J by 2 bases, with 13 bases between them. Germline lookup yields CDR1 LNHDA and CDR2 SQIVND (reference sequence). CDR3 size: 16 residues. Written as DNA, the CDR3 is TGTGCCAGTAGTATAATGGGGGGAGCACGCAATCAGCCCCAGCATTTT. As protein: CASSIMGGARNQPQHF.

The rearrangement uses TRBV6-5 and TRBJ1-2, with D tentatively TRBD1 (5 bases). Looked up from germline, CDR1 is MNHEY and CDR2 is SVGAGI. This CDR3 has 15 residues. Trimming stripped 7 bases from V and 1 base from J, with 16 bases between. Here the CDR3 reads CASTPGVLINYGYTF. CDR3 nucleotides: TGTGCCAGCACTCCGGGGGTCCTCATTAACTATGGCTACACCTTC.

The CDR3 loop is CASSNSFLQGGQPQHF. In nucleotides, the CDR3 is TGTGCCAGCAGTAATAGTTTTTTACAGGGCGGTCAGCCCCAGCATTTT. This rearrangement joins TRBV7-8 to TRBJ1-5; weak D call: TRBD1 (6 bases). Germline CDR1 reads SGHVS; CDR2 reads FQNEAQ. The CDR3 spans 16 residues. V lost 6 bases to trimming and J lost 6 bases, with 21 bases between them.

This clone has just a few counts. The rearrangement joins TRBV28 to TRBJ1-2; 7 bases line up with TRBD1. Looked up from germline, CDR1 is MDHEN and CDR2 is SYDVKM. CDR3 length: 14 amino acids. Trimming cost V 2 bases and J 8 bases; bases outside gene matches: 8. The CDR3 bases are TGTGCCAGCAGTTTACGACAGGGAGCGTACGGCTACACCTTC. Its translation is CASSLRQGAYGYTF.

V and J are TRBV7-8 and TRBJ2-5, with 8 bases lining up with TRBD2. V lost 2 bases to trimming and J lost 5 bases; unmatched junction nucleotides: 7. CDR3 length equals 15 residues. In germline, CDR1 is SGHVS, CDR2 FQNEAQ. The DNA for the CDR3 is TGTGCCAGCAGCTTACAAAGCGGGAGAGCGGAGACCCAGTACTTC. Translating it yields CASSLQSGRAETQYF.

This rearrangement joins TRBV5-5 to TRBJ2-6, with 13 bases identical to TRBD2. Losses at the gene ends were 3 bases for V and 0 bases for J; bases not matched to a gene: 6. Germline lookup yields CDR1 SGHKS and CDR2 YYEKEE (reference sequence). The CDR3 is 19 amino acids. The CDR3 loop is CASSSRTSGGLSGANVLTF. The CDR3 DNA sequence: TGTGCCAGCAGCTCAAGGACTAGCGGGGGACTCTCTGGGGCCAACGTCCTGACTTTC.

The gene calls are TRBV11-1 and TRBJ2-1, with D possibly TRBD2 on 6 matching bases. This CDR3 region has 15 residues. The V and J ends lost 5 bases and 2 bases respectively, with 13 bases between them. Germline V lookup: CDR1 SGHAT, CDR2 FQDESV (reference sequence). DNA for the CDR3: TGTGCCAGCAGCCGCCGCGGGGTGACCTACAATGAGCAGTTCTTC. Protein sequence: CASSRRGVTYNEQFF.

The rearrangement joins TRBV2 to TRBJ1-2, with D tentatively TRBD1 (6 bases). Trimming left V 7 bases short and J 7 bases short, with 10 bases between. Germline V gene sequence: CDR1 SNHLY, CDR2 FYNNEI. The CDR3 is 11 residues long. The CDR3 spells CASTYRVGYTF. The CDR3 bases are TGTGCCAGCACATACAGGGTTGGCTACACCTTC.

The CDR3 region is CASSEAGGGNTIYF. The DNA of the CDR3 is TGTGCCAGCAGTGAAGCGGGAGGTGGAAACACCATATATTTT. This chain uses TRBV2 with TRBJ1-3; D remains ambiguous. In germline, CDR1 is SNHLY, CDR2 FYNNEI. The CDR3 totals 14 residues. Trimming removed 0 bases from V and 3 bases from J, with 6 bases in between. The variable domain in full, completed from reference TRBV2 and TRBJ1-3, reads EPEVTQTPSHQVTQMGQEVILRCVPISNHLYFYWYRQILGQKVEFLVSFYNNEISEKSEIFDDQFSVERPDGSNFTLKIRSTKLEDSAMYFCASSEAGGGNTIYFGEGSWLTVV.

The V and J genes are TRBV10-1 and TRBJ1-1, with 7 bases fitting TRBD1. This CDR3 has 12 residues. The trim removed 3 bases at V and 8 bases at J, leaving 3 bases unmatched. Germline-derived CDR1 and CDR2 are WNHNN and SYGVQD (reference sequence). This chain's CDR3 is CASSDLTGEAFF. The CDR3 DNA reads TGCGCCAGCAGTGACCTGACAGGGGAAGCTTTCTTT.

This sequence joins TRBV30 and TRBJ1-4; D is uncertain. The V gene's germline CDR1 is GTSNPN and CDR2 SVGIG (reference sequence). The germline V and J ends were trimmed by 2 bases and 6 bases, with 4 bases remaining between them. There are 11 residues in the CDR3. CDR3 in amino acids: CAWSSYEKLFF. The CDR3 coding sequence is TGTGCCTGGAGTTCGTATGAAAAACTGTTTTTT. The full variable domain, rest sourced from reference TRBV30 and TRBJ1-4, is SQTIHQWPATLVQPVGSPLSLECTVEGTSNPNLYWYRQAAGRGLQLLFYSVGIGQISSEVPQNLSASRPQDRQFILSSKKLLLSDSGFYLCAWSSYEKLFFGSGTQLSVL.

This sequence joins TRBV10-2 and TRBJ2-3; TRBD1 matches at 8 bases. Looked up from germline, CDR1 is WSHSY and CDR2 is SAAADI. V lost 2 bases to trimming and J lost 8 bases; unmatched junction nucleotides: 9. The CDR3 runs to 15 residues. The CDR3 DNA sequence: TGCGCCAGCAGTGAGAGGGACAGGACTCGAGGTACGCAGTATTTT. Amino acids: CASSERDRTRGTQYF.

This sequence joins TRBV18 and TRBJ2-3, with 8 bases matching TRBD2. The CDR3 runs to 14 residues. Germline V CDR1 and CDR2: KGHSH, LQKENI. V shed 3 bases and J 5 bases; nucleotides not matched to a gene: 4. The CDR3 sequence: CASSPTSGGDTQYF. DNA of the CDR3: TGTGCCAGCTCACCTACTAGCGGTGGAGATACGCAGTATTTT.

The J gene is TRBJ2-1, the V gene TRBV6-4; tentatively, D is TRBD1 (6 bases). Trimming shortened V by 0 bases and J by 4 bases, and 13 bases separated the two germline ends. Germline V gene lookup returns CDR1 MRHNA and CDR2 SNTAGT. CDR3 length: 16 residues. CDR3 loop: CASSDSGRGMYNEQFF. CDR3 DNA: TGTGCCAGCAGTGACTCAGGCAGGGGAATGTACAATGAGCAGTTCTTC.

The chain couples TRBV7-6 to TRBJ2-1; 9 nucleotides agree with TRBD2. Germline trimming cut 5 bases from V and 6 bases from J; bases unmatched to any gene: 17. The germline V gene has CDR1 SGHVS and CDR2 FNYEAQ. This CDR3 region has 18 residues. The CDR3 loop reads CASSRVEREVPWANEQFF. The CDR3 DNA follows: TGTGCCAGCAGCCGCGTGGAGCGGGAGGTCCCTTGGGCCAATGAGCAGTTCTTC.

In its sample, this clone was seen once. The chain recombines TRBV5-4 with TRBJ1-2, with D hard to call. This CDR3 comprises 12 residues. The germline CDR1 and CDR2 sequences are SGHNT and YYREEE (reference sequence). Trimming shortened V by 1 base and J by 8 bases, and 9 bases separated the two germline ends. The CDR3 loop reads CASSLRPGGYTF. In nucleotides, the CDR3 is TGTGCCAGCAGCTTGAGGCCGGGAGGCTACACCTTC.

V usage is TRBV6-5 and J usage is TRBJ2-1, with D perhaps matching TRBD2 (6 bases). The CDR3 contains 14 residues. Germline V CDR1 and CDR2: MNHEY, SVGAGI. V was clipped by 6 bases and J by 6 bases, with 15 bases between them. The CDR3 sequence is CASSYRVGSNEQFF. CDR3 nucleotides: TGTGCCAGCAGCTACCGAGTCGGGAGCAATGAGCAGTTCTTC.

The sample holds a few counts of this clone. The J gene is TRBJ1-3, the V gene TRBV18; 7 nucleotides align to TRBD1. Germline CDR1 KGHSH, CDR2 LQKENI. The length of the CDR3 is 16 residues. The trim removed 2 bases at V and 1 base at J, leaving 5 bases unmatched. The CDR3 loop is CASSPWRGQSGNTIYF. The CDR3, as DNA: TGTGCCAGCTCACCATGGAGGGGGCAATCTGGAAACACCATATATTTT. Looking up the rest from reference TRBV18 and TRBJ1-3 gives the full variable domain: NAGVMQNPRHLVRRRGQEARLRCSPMKGHSHVYWYRQLPEEGLKFMVYLQKENIIDESGMPKERFSAEFPKEGPSILRIQQVVRGDSAAYFCASSPWRGQSGNTIYFGEGSWLTVV.

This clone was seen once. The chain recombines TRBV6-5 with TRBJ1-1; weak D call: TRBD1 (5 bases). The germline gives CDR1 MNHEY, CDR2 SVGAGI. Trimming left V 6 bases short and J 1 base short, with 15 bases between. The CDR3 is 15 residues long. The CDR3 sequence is CASSNAGTQNTEAFF. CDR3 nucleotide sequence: TGTGCCAGCAGCAATGCGGGGACCCAGAACACTGAAGCTTTCTTT.

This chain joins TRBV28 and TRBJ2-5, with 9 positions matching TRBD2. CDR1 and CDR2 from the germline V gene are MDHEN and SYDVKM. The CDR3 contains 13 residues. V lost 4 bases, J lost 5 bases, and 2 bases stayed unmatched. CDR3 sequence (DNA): TGTGCCAGCAGTTCTAGCGGGGCGGAGACCCAGTACTTC. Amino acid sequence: CASSSSGAETQYF.

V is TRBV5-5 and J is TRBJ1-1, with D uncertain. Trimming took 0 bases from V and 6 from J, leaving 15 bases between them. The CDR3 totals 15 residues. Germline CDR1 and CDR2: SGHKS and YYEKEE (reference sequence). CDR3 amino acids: CASSLARGLRAEAFF. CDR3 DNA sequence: TGTGCCAGCAGCTTGGCCCGGGGATTAAGAGCTGAAGCTTTCTTT.

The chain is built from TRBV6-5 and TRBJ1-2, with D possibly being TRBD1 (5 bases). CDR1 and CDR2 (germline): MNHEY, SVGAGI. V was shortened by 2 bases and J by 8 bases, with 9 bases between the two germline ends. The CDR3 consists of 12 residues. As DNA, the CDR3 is TGTGCCAGCAGTTACGGGGGGAGCGGCTACACCTTC. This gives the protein CASSYGGSGYTF.

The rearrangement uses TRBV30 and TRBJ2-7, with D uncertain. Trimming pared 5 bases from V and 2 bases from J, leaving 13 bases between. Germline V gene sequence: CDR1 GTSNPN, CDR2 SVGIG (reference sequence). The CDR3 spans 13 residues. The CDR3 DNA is TGTGCCTGGGAGCAGGCAACACCCTACGAGCAGTACTTC. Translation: CAWEQATPYEQYF.